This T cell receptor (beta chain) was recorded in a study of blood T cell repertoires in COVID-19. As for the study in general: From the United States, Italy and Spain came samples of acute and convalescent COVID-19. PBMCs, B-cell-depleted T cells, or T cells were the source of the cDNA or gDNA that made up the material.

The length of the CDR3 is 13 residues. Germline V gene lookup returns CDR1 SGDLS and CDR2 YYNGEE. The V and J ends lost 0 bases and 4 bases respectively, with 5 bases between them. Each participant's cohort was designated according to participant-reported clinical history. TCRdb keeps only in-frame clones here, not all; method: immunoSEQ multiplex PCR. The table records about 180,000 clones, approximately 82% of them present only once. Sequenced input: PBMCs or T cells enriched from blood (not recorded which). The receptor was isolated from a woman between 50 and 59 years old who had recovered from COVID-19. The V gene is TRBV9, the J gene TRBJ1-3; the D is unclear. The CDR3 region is CASSVGPGNTIYF. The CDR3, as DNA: TGTGCCAGCAGCGTAGGGCCCGGAAACACCATATATTTT.